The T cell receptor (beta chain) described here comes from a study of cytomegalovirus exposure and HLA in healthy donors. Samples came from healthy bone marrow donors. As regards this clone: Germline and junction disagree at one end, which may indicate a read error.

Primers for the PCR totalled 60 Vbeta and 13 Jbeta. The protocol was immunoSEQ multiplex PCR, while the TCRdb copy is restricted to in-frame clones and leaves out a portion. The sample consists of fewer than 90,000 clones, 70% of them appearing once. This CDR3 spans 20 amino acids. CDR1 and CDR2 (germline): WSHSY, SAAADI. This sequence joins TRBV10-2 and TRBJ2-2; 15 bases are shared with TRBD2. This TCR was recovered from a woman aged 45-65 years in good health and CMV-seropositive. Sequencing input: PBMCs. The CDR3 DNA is TGCGCCAGCAGAGAGTCAACCGGGACTAGCGGGAGGTCGTGGACCGGGGAGCTGTTTTTT. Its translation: CASRESTGTSGRSWTGELFF.